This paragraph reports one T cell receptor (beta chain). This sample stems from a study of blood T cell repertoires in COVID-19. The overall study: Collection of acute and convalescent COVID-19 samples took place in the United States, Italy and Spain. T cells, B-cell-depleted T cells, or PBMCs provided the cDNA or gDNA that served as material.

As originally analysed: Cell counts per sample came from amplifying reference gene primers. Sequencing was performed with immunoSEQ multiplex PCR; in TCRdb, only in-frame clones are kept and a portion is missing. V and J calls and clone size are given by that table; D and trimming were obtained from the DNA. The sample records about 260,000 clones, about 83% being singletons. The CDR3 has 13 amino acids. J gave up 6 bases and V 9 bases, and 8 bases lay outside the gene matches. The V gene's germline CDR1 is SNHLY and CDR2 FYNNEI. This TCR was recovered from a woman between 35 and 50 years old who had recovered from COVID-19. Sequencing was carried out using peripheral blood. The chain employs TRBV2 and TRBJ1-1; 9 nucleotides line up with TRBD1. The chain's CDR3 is CARNRGRRAEAFF. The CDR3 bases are TGTGCCAGAAACAGGGGGCGCAGGGCTGAAGCTTTCTTT. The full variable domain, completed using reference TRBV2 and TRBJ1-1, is EPEVTQTPSHQVTQMGQEVILRCVPISNHLYFYWYRQILGQKVEFLVSFYNNEISEKSEIFDDQFSVERPDGSNFTLKIRSTKLEDSAMYFCARNRGRRAEAFFGQGTRLTVV.